What follows is one T cell receptor (beta chain) and its context. Its cognate antigen has yet to be identified. Base qualities were left out, and no much larger clone turns up one base away. This sample was included in a study of cytotoxic CD8 clonotypes in ibrutinib-treated CLL listed by TCRdb under 2021. With regard to the full study: The cohort was composed of under 12 relapsed/refractory and fewer than 16 treatment-naive patients; IGHV unmutated status was identified in 17 patients. Partial responses were observed in roughly 25 patients and complete responses in 2; after a median follow-up of around 68 months, remission was maintained in 15 or so patients and progression was observed in some 12. Response samples were obtained after a median of approximately eleven months of treatment, with a range of about 6 to 36 months. An average of about 250,000 productive templates and tens of thousands of productive rearrangements was obtained per sample. Of the 90 or so participants in the trial, 26 had longitudinal samples available. Cryopreserved peripheral blood mononuclear cells were obtained before treatment, at response, and at either sustained remission or disease progression. Every sample from remission and from progressive disease was obtained while the patients were still on ibrutinib.

Study-wide conclusions, independent of this receptor: At baseline, clonality was higher than in age-matched healthy donors and showed a strong correlation with circulating CD8+ T-cell counts. Clonality increased at ibrutinib response, stayed stable in sustained remission, and fell back toward baseline at progression. Public clonotypes were rare and either contracted or stayed stable during treatment, and the rise in clonality at ibrutinib response reflected the expansion of private clonotypes. Sustained-remission and progressing patients did not have matched sampling times, and lymph node repertoires were not examined.

Via the germline V gene, CDR1 is MNHEY and CDR2 SVGAGI. Trimmed from V: 8 bases; trimmed from J: 10 bases; junction bases lacking a gene match: 6. From the cysteine through the phenylalanine, the CDR3 covers 11 amino acids. Only the CDR3 DNA is retained, 33 bases long and in frame from the first base. Each clonotype received, on average, about 10x coverage in deep resolution sequencing performed on a MiSeq, where the target depth lay between 1 in 1 million and 1 in 200,000 T cells. The immunoSEQ hsTCRB Kit was used to generate the TCR beta libraries. In the source study's methods: The data were analyzed with ImmunoSEQ Analyzer and ImmunoSEQ Data Assistant, and V, D and J gene assignments followed IMGT definitions. Clonality, which ranges from 0 to 1, was calculated as one minus the normalized Shannon entropy of productive rearrangement frequencies. Only overrepresented clonotypes making up at least 0.05% of each patient's repertoire were included in the public clonotype analysis. Some 13 age-matched healthy donor repertoires from immuneACCESS served as clonality controls. What TCRdb holds here is the immuneACCESS table cut down to in-frame rearrangements. Part of the clones is not present; checked against another copy, under half of the missing clones reflect an unresolved V gene, and the others are unexplained. The V and J calls and the clone size are those of that table, but D and trimming were determined from the DNA. A total of 35,000 to 45,000 clones appear in this sample, roughly 69% of them only once. 13% of the sample is taken by the ten largest.

The time point label, read with the paper, signifies: about a year on ibrutinib. For TCR beta library preparation, around 1.8 micrograms of genomic DNA were extracted from the cryopreserved PBMCs. High-throughput TCR beta sequencing was performed on longitudinal blood samples from CLL patients receiving ibrutinib monotherapy. The patients took part in an open-label, single-center phase 2 trial of ibrutinib monotherapy. This clonotype was sampled from a human donor with chronic lymphocytic leukemia. Rearrangement joined TRBV6-5 to TRBJ1-1, and TRBD1 matches 8 of the central bases. This specimen was PBMCs, taken after 12 months of ibrutinib treatment. The CDR3: CASYRDRGAFF. The nucleotide sequence is given as TGTGCCAGCTACCGTGACAGGGGAGCTTTCTTT.